This entry lists 27 T cell receptor beta chains sequenced from one sample in a study of shared clonotypes between healthy human individuals. This table comes from immunoSEQ multiplex PCR, and its TCRdb copy is limited to in-frame clones, with some not included. Seen here are about 770,000 clones, around 70% observed once, and the top ten hold approximately 2%. Material: memory CD4+ T cells sorted from blood. Noted subset: CD45RA-negative fraction. These receptors came from a woman between 25 and 40 years old in good health.

The table lists this clone with a count of one. This rearrangement joins TRBV28 to TRBJ2-1; the D call may be TRBD1 or TRBD2 (6 bases each). Trimming took 6 bases from V and 0 from J, leaving 15 bases between them. The CDR3 has 16 residues. Germline lookup yields CDR1 MDHEN and CDR2 SYDVKM. CDR3 amino acids: CASSPYGGRSYNEQFF. DNA of the CDR3: TGTGCCAGCAGCCCCTACGGGGGCCGCTCCTACAATGAGCAGTTCTTC.

The chain employs TRBV6-6 and TRBJ1-3, with a tentative D call TRBD1 (6 bases). CDR3 length: 13 amino acids. The V gene lost 7 bases and the J gene lost 6 bases, with 13 bases spanning the gap. Per the germline V gene, CDR1 is MNHNY and CDR2 is SVGAGI (reference sequence). The CDR3 bases are TGTGCCAGCACGGCGTCAGGGGCAAACACCATATATTTT. Translation gives CASTASGANTIYF.

This clone was detected a few times. The CDR3 DNA reads as TGCGCCAGCAGCCCAACGATGAGGCCAGGGGAGACCCAGTACTTC. Its translation is CASSPTMRPGETQYF. The V and J genes are TRBV5-1 and TRBJ2-5, with a tentative D call TRBD1 (5 bases). The CDR3 spans 15 residues. CDR1 and CDR2 from the germline V gene are SGHRS and YFSETQ. Trimming took off 4 bases at V and 5 bases at J, with 18 bases between the two ends.

The J gene is TRBJ2-3, the V gene TRBV11-1; 7 bases fit TRBD2. The V gene's germline CDR1 is SGHAT and CDR2 FQDESV (reference sequence). The CDR3 length is 15 residues. Trimming removed 5 bases from V and 3 bases from J; junction bases left unmatched: 8. The CDR3 sequence is CASSPRGSETDTQYF. The CDR3 bases are TGTGCCAGCAGCCCGCGCGGGAGTGAAACAGATACGCAGTATTTT.

The chain has TRBV4-2 and TRBJ1-5; D ambiguous. The CDR3 sequence is 15 residues long. V lost 1 base and J 0 bases, leaving 7 bases between the germline ends. Germline CDR1 reads LGHNA; CDR2 reads YNFKEQ. This CDR3 reads CASSQVFDSNQPQHF. Here the CDR3 DNA reads TGTGCCAGCAGCCAAGTGTTCGATAGCAATCAGCCCCAGCATTTT.

Regarding this clone: In the same sample, other DNA sequences code for this CDR3. The rearrangement uses TRBV5-1 and TRBJ1-1; possibly TRBD1 for D (5 bases). The CDR3 sequence is 13 residues long. Per germline, CDR1 SGHRS and CDR2 YFSETQ. V dropped 6 bases and J dropped 0 bases, with 9 bases sitting between them. CDR3 sequence reads: CASTGTVNTEAFF. The DNA for the CDR3 is TGCGCCAGCACAGGGACGGTGAACACTGAAGCTTTCTTT.

Turning to this clone: This CDR3 is also generated by other DNA sequences in the sample. The rearrangement links TRBV7-8 to TRBJ1-3; TRBD1 is a possible D gene (5 bases). The CDR3 is 14 amino acids. The ends were cut back, 5 bases at V and 0 bases at J, with 8 bases in the middle. The germline CDR1 and CDR2 sequences are SGHVS and FQNEAQ. CDR3: CASSRQGSGNTIYF. The DNA for the CDR3 is TGTGCCAGCAGCCGTCAGGGCTCTGGAAACACCATATATTTT.

The CDR3 protein is CASSYAGRLREQYF. DNA for the CDR3: TGTGCCAGCAGTTATGCGGGCCGCCTGAGGGAGCAGTACTTC. V is TRBV6-5 and J is TRBJ2-7; a possible D gene is TRBD2 (5 bases). CDR1 and CDR2 from the germline V gene are MNHEY and SVGAGI. The CDR3 consists of 14 residues. V dropped 3 bases and J dropped 7 bases, with 16 bases sitting between them.

This chain connects TRBV15 to TRBJ1-5, with unresolved D. V lost 1 base and J lost 11, with 9 bases in between. Germline assignment: CDR1 LNHNV and CDR2 YYDKDF (reference sequence). The CDR3 loop spans 12 amino acids. In nucleotides, the CDR3 is TGTGCCACCAGCAGAGTGGGAGGCACCCAGCATTTT. Translation: CATSRVGGTQHF.

The chain couples TRBV6-5 to TRBJ2-5; D might be TRBD1 or TRBD2, each matching 5 bases. CDR1 is MNHEY, CDR2 SVGAGI, per germline. Trimming stripped 5 bases from V and 2 bases from J, with 15 bases between. CDR3 length equals 15 residues. The CDR3 spells CASSPSPWGQETQYF. CDR3 coding DNA: TGTGCCAGCAGTCCCTCCCCCTGGGGGCAAGAGACCCAGTACTTC.

The chain links TRBV29-1 to TRBJ1-1, with D tentatively TRBD1 (6 bases). The CDR3 is 13 residues long. Trimming cost V 4 bases and J 2 bases, with 11 bases left between them. Germline V gene data show CDR1 as SQVTM and CDR2 as ANQGSEA. The CDR3 here is CSVVRQENTEAFF. The CDR3 nucleotides are TGCAGCGTTGTCCGACAGGAAAACACTGAAGCTTTCTTT.

The V and J genes are TRBV15 and TRBJ2-3; maybe TRBD2 (5 bases). CDR1 is LNHNV and CDR2 is YYDKDF in the germline V gene (reference sequence). V lost 0 bases to trimming and J lost 4 bases, with 8 bases between them. This CDR3 is built from 14 residues. The DNA of the CDR3 is TGTGCCACCAGCAGAGATCGGGGTCCAGATACGCAGTATTTT. This gives the protein CATSRDRGPDTQYF.

This clone was counted between two and nine times. CDR3 loop: CASRRQGAAGNTIYF. In nucleotides, the CDR3 is TGTGCCAGCAGGAGACAGGGGGCTGCCGGAAACACCATATATTTT. This chain connects TRBV6-5 to TRBJ1-3, with 10 bases that match TRBD1. The junction had 6 bases not matched to a gene; V was cut back by 6 bases and J by 4 bases. The CDR3 runs 15 residues. Germline V gene sequence: CDR1 MNHEY, CDR2 SVGAGI.

V and J are TRBV6-5 and TRBJ2-7, with D uncertain. V was pared by 7 bases and J by 0 bases, with 13 bases between. This CDR3 contains 14 residues. Germline lookup yields CDR1 MNHEY and CDR2 SVGAGI. The CDR3 DNA reads TGTGCCAGCACCCGGGCAGGACGCTCCTACGAGCAGTACTTC. It codes for CASTRAGRSYEQYF.

The gene calls are TRBV25-1 and TRBJ1-2; the D gene is possibly TRBD1 (6 bases). This CDR3 has 14 residues. The V end was cut by 3 bases, the J end by 5 bases, with 13 bases between. Germline V gene data show CDR1 as MGHDK and CDR2 as SYGVNS. The CDR3 protein is CASSEGAAAYGYTF. CDR3 nucleotides: TGTGCCAGCAGTGAGGGGGCAGCCGCATATGGCTACACCTTC.

The genes are TRBV25-1 and TRBJ2-1; possibly TRBD2 for D (6 bases). V gave up 3 bases and J gave up 0 bases, with 18 bases separating them. CDR1 MGHDK and CDR2 SYGVNS come from the germline V gene. This CDR3 has 18 residues. CDR3 region: CASSDPTSSASSYNEQFF. The CDR3 bases are TGTGCCAGCAGTGATCCCACGTCTAGCGCTAGCTCCTACAATGAGCAGTTCTTC.

Note on this clone: Other nucleotide sequences in the sample specify the same CDR3. The CDR3 spells CASSPGLATSTDTQYF. The CDR3 DNA reads as TGTGCCAGCAGTCCCGGACTAGCGACCAGCACAGATACGCAGTATTTT. The chain links TRBV2 to TRBJ2-3, with 9 bases fitting TRBD2. V was clipped by 5 bases and J by 0 bases; unmatched bases: 6. Germline CDR1 reads SNHLY; CDR2 reads FYNNEI. CDR3 length equals 16 residues. Full variable domain (remainder filled in from reference TRBV2 and TRBJ2-3): EPEVTQTPSHQVTQMGQEVILRCVPISNHLYFYWYRQILGQKVEFLVSFYNNEISEKSEIFDDQFSVERPDGSNFTLKIRSTKLEDSAMYFCASSPGLATSTDTQYFGPGTRLTVL.

The chain is built from TRBV18 and TRBJ2-3, with 10 positions matching TRBD1. Losses at the gene ends were 1 base for V and 1 base for J; bases not matched to a gene: 2. The CDR3 runs to 16 residues. Germline CDR1 and CDR2: KGHSH and LQKENI. As DNA, the CDR3 is TGTGCCAGCTCACCACTGGGACAGGGGCGCACAGATACGCAGTATTTT. Translated: CASSPLGQGRTDTQYF.

The chain recombines TRBV19 with TRBJ2-7; perhaps TRBD1 as D (6 bases). Germline CDR1 and CDR2: LNHDA and SQIVND (reference sequence). Between the trimmed V and J ends, which lost 5 bases and 2 bases, there was a span of 16 bases. The CDR3 is made up of 15 amino acids. The CDR3 nucleotides are TGTGCCAGTAGTCCTCCACCTCGGACAGCCTACGAGCAGTACTTC. Translation: CASSPPPRTAYEQYF.

The chain joins TRBV29-1 to TRBJ1-2, with D possibly TRBD1 on 6 matching bases. The CDR3 covers 12 residues. Per germline, CDR1 SQVTM and CDR2 ANQGSEA. Between the trimmed V and J ends, which lost 7 bases and 6 bases, there was a span of 15 bases. The CDR3: CSAGGRTDGYTF. CDR3 nucleotides: TGCAGCGCTGGAGGTAGGACAGATGGCTACACCTTC.

The chain combines TRBV7-3 with TRBJ2-2; D is uncertain. The germline V gene has CDR1 SGHTA and CDR2 FQGTGA. Trimming left V 5 bases short and J 0 bases short, with 7 bases between. CDR3 length equals 14 residues. CDR3 DNA sequence: TGTGCCAGCAGCCCTGACTCGAACACCGGGGAGCTGTTTTTT. It yields the protein CASSPDSNTGELFF.

The chain combines TRBV11-3 with TRBJ2-3, with 12 bases lining up with TRBD2. The CDR3 runs to 16 residues. V dropped 4 bases and J dropped 7; count of bases not matched to a gene: 9. Germline CDR1 SGHNT, CDR2 YENEEA. The CDR3 region has the DNA TGTGCCAGCAGCTCGCGGACTAGCGGGAAGGGATATACGCAGTATTTT. It codes for CASSSRTSGKGYTQYF.

This sequence joins TRBV19 and TRBJ2-2; 9 bases are a match to TRBD1. The length of the CDR3 is 15 residues. CDR1 is LNHDA and CDR2 is SQIVND in the germline V gene (reference sequence). The junction had 7 bases not matched to a gene; V was cut back by 5 bases and J by 6 bases. CDR3 sequence reads: CASSQGQGISGELFF. Here the CDR3 DNA reads TGTGCCAGTAGTCAGGGACAGGGTATATCCGGGGAGCTGTTTTTT.

The chain combines TRBV5-1 with TRBJ2-3; 8 bases are a match to TRBD2. V was pared by 0 bases and J by 3 bases, with 6 bases of the junction left unmatched. The CDR3 length is 16 residues. Germline V gene sequence: CDR1 SGHRS, CDR2 YFSETQ. The CDR3 DNA reads as TGCGCCAGCAGCTTGGAGGTGGGACTAGGGACAGATACGCAGTATTTT. Its protein product is CASSLEVGLGTDTQYF. The full variable domain, rest sourced from reference TRBV5-1 and TRBJ2-3, is KAGVTQTPRYLIKTRGQQVTLSCSPISGHRSVSWYQQTPGQGLQFLFEYFSETQRNKGNFPGRFSGRQFSNSRSEMNVSTLELGDSALYLCASSLEVGLGTDTQYFGPGTRLTVL.

This clone was seen a handful of times. CDR3 loop: CASSLERGYTEAFF. CDR3 DNA sequence: TGTGCCAGCAGCTTGGAAAGGGGCTACACTGAAGCTTTCTTT. The chain joins TRBV11-2 to TRBJ1-1; D is perhaps TRBD1 (5 bases). The CDR3 spans 14 residues. Germline lookup yields CDR1 SGHAT and CDR2 FQNNGV. V gave up 3 bases and J gave up 3 bases, with 11 bases separating them.

V is TRBV28 and J is TRBJ1-3; D is possibly TRBD1 (6 bases). Trimming took off 8 bases at V and 7 bases at J, with 27 bases between the two ends. The germline V gene has CDR1 MDHEN and CDR2 SYDVKM. This CDR3 comprises 17 residues. The CDR3 DNA is TGTGCCAGCCGGGATGTGGCAGGGGATTTCTTCAGGAACACCATATATTTT. This sequence encodes CASRDVAGDFFRNTIYF.

Comment on this clone: With a far larger clone one base away, a read error is the likely cause. The sample carries other DNA sequences with the same CDR3. The chain uses TRBV28 and TRBJ1-5; D call uncertain. The CDR3 sequence is 11 residues long. CDR1 is MDHEN and CDR2 is SYDVKM in the germline V gene. The V end was cut by 3 bases, the J end by 6 bases, with 3 bases between. The CDR3: CASSLSQPQHF. Here the CDR3 DNA reads TGTGCCAGCAGTTTGAGTCAGCCCCAGCATTTT. The whole variable domain, filled in from reference TRBV28 and TRBJ1-5, reads DVKVTQSSRYLVKRTGEKVFLECVQDMDHENMFWYRQDPGLGLRLIYFSYDVKMKEKGDIPEGYSVSREKKERFSLILESASTNQTSMYLCASSLSQPQHFGDGTRLSIL.